Only one count was recorded for the clone carrying this TCR beta chain. Antigen unknown. Germline CDR1 is SEHNR and CDR2 is FQNEAQ (reference sequence). Trimming took 1 base from V and 3 from J, leaving 13 bases between them. This CDR3 spans 15 amino acids. This specimen comes from a study of cytomegalovirus exposure and HLA in healthy donors. Study findings and constraints: Serostatus for CMV was the only available immune exposure information. The authors enumerated some 170 TCR beta chains as linked to cytomegalovirus. Three chains tied to CMV proved CMV antigen-specific in vitro. The later analysis indicated that the majority of CMV-associated TCR beta chains appeared HLA-restricted.

The PCR was carried out with 60 Vbeta primers and 13 Jbeta primers. The repertoire was sequenced with immunoSEQ multiplex PCR; TCRdb's copy has only in-frame clones and lacks some. The data show 190,000 or so clones, about four fifths seen once. The TCR was taken from a girl between 10 and 17 years old in good health and CMV-seropositive. The chain is built from TRBV7-9 and TRBJ2-7; D perhaps matches TRBD2 (7 bases). The sequencing input was PBMCs. CDR3 in DNA: TGTGCCAGCAGCTTAGTTGGGGGGGGCGGCTACGAGCAGTACTTC. This encodes CASSLVGGGGYEQYF.